These 30 T cell receptor beta chains originate from one sample sequenced in a study of Ad26.COV2.S vaccination and SARS-CoV-2 variants. Assay: immunoSEQ multiplex PCR; the TCRdb copy retains only in-frame clones and omits some. Among 400,000 to 450,000 clones, approximately 92% were seen once, and the ten largest hold about 1.7%. The treatment denotes: approximately 18 received Ad26.COV2.S at low or high dose, single or two shots; about 5 received placebo; per-sample allocation not given. Samples came from day 63 after the first vaccine or placebo injection. The source was peripheral blood, collected in a trial of Ad26.COV2.S vaccine versus placebo. The origin of the receptors is a person aged 18-65 years who received the Ad26.COV2.S COVID-19 vaccine or a placebo.

The rearrangement uses TRBV6-6 and TRBJ1-2; 7 bases fit TRBD1. The length of the CDR3 is 15 residues. Looked up from germline, CDR1 is MNHNY and CDR2 is SVGAGI (reference sequence). J lost 5 bases, V lost 5 bases, and 11 bases had no gene match. As DNA, the CDR3 is TGTGCCAGCAGTAACAAGGGACAGCTTGGGTATGGCTACACCTTC. Protein product: CASSNKGQLGYGYTF.

The chain links TRBV11-2 to TRBJ1-1; 9 bases match TRBD1. The CDR3 sequence is 15 residues long. V was pared by 7 bases and J by 5 bases, with 11 bases of the junction left unmatched. Germline CDR1 and CDR2: SGHAT and FQNNGV. The CDR3 is CASNRLQGAPTEAFF. As DNA, the CDR3 is TGTGCCAGCAACCGGCTACAGGGGGCTCCAACTGAAGCTTTCTTT.

The gene calls are TRBV18 and TRBJ2-1, with D unresolved. V dropped 4 bases and J dropped 2 bases, with 12 bases sitting between them. The germline V gene has CDR1 KGHSH and CDR2 LQKENI. The CDR3 runs to 15 residues. DNA of the CDR3: TGTGCCAGCTCACGCCTAGTAAGCCCCTACAATGAGCAGTTCTTC. Its protein product is CASSRLVSPYNEQFF.

The chain links TRBV4-1 to TRBJ2-4; D ambiguous. This CDR3 contains 14 residues. Germline loops: CDR1 MGHRA, CDR2 YSYEKL. V lost 2 bases to trimming and J lost 5 bases, with 10 bases between them. The CDR3 loop reads CASSQRVVQNIQYF. The CDR3 DNA reads TGCGCCAGCAGCCAAAGGGTGGTACAAAACATTCAGTACTTC.

This sequence joins TRBV28 and TRBJ1-4; D is unresolved. The CDR3 covers 15 residues. The germline V gene encodes CDR1 MDHEN and CDR2 SYDVKM. The ends were cut back, 2 bases at V and 0 bases at J, with 7 bases in the middle. CDR3 bases: TGTGCCAGCAGTTTAAGGAGGGCAACTAATGAAAAACTGTTTTTT. Residues: CASSLRRATNEKLFF. The full variable domain, rest sourced from reference TRBV28 and TRBJ1-4, is DVKVTQSSRYLVKRTGEKVFLECVQDMDHENMFWYRQDPGLGLRLIYFSYDVKMKEKGDIPEGYSVSREKKERFSLILESASTNQTSMYLCASSLRRATNEKLFFGSGTQLSVL.

Notes on this clone: This same CDR3 is encoded by further DNA sequences in the sample. This chain joins TRBV20-1 and TRBJ1-2; 9 bases map to TRBD1. V lost 6 bases, J lost 6 bases, and 2 bases stayed unmatched. The CDR3 is 11 amino acids. Germline values: CDR1 DFQATT, CDR2 SNEGSKA (reference sequence). The CDR3 DNA sequence: TGCAGTGCCACAGGGGGCCATGGCTACACCTTC. This encodes CSATGGHGYTF.

This clone appeared once. The chain combines TRBV7-9 with TRBJ2-2, with TRBD1 identical over 8 bases. This CDR3 has 17 amino acids. Germline CDR1 is SEHNR and CDR2 is FQNEAQ (reference sequence). V was pared by 4 bases and J by 0 bases, with 7 bases of the junction left unmatched. CDR3 amino acids: CASSWDRQTTNTGELFF. CDR3 coding DNA: TGTGCCAGCAGCTGGGACAGGCAAACAACGAACACCGGGGAGCTGTTTTTT.

The chain employs TRBV27 and TRBJ2-7, with no clear D. The CDR3 runs 13 residues. Looked up from germline, CDR1 is MNHEY and CDR2 is SMNVEV (reference sequence). With 0 bases removed from V and 2 bases from J, the gap between germline ends came to 5 bases. The CDR3 sequence: CASSLSHTYEQYF. The CDR3 region has the DNA TGTGCCAGCAGTTTATCACATACCTACGAGCAGTACTTC.

The chain employs TRBV7-9 and TRBJ1-1; D gene unclear. The CDR3 loop spans 13 amino acids. Germline lookup yields CDR1 SEHNR and CDR2 FQNEAQ (reference sequence). V lost 4 bases and J 1 base, leaving 7 bases between the germline ends. DNA of the CDR3: TGTGCCAGCAGCTCCGCAACGAACACTGAAGCTTTCTTT. Amino acid sequence: CASSSATNTEAFF.

The chain links TRBV6-5 to TRBJ2-1; the match to TRBD1 covers 10 bases. The germline V gene encodes CDR1 MNHEY and CDR2 SVGAGI. The CDR3 extends over 15 amino acids. Trimming cost V 6 bases and J 10 bases; bases outside gene matches: 12. The CDR3 spells CASRSRDRGSVEQFF. As DNA, the CDR3 is TGTGCCAGCAGAAGCCGGGACAGGGGTTCAGTCGAGCAGTTCTTC.

This chain connects TRBV9 to TRBJ1-2; no firm D call. Trimming left V 0 bases short and J 7 bases short, with 13 bases between. Germline CDR1 reads SGDLS; CDR2 reads YYNGEE. The CDR3 is made up of 14 amino acids. The CDR3 region has the DNA TGTGCCAGCAGCGTAGGAGAGGGTCTCCTTGGCTACACCTTC. The encoded protein is CASSVGEGLLGYTF.

This clone showed up just once. CDR3 region: CASSLGMGNQPQHF. The CDR3 bases are TGTGCCAGCAGCTTAGGAATGGGCAATCAGCCCCAGCATTTT. The chain combines TRBV5-5 with TRBJ1-5; D remains unclear. The V end was cut by 2 bases, the J end by 2 bases, with 8 bases between. Germline CDR1 SGHKS, CDR2 YYEKEE (reference sequence). The CDR3 runs 14 residues.

The genes are TRBV6-2 or TRBV6-3 and TRBJ1-2, with no clear D. Germline assignment: CDR1 MNHEY and CDR2 SVGEGT. This CDR3 is 17 amino acids long. Trimming removed 0 bases from V and 2 bases from J, with 16 bases in between. The CDR3: CASSYSYGLTFNYGYTF. CDR3 sequence (DNA): TGTGCCAGCAGTTACTCTTACGGCCTAACATTCAACTATGGCTACACCTTC.

This chain connects TRBV4-3 to TRBJ1-5; D uncertain. Germline-derived CDR1 and CDR2 are LGHNA and YSLEER. The CDR3 is made up of 15 amino acids. V was cut by 0 bases and J by 2 bases, with 8 bases left in between. In nucleotides, the CDR3 is TGCGCCAGCAGCCAAGAAAGGATTGGCAATCAGCCCCAGCATTTT. It is translated as CASSQERIGNQPQHF.

The chain links TRBV27 to TRBJ2-3, with D unclear. Trimming pared 3 bases from V and 2 bases from J, leaving 9 bases between. The CDR3 totals 14 residues. Per germline, CDR1 MNHEY and CDR2 SMNVEV (reference sequence). CDR3: CASSLAGTTDTQYF. CDR3 in DNA: TGTGCCAGCAGTTTGGCTGGCACCACAGATACGCAGTATTTT.

The chain has TRBV6-6 and TRBJ2-7, with D tentatively TRBD1 (6 bases). V was cut by 7 bases and J by 0 bases, with 13 bases left in between. The CDR3 has 14 residues. The germline V gene has CDR1 MNHNY and CDR2 SVGAGI (reference sequence). DNA of the CDR3: TGTGCCAGCAATAAGGACAGTTACTCCTACGAGCAGTACTTC. This translates into CASNKDSYSYEQYF.

This chain connects TRBV9 to TRBJ2-3; D unresolved. Trimming removed 1 base at V and 1 base at J, with 16 bases between. Germline V gene data show CDR1 as SGDLS and CDR2 as YYNGEE. The CDR3 extends over 17 amino acids. DNA of the CDR3: TGTGCCAGCAGCGTATCTAACTACCTGCTCGGCACAGATACGCAGTATTTT. Translation: CASSVSNYLLGTDTQYF.

Comments on this clone: Other DNA sequences from this sample encode an identical CDR3 as well. The genes are TRBV6-5 and TRBJ1-1, with 7 bases that match TRBD1. This CDR3 is 14 amino acids long. V gave up 6 bases and J gave up 0 bases; unmatched junction bases: 4. Germline assignment: CDR1 MNHEY and CDR2 SVGAGI. The CDR3 here is CASRPGTVNTEAFF. In DNA, the CDR3 is TGTGCCAGCAGGCCCGGGACAGTGAACACTGAAGCTTTCTTT.

The chain employs TRBV27 and TRBJ1-1, with no clear D. Germline CDR1 MNHEY, CDR2 SMNVEV (reference sequence). This CDR3 contains 13 residues. Trimming took off 2 bases at V and 3 bases at J, with 7 bases between the two ends. CDR3 in DNA: TGTGCCAGCAGTTTAGGCAGAGACACTGAAGCTTTCTTT. This codes for CASSLGRDTEAFF.

The chain recombines TRBV19 with TRBJ1-1, with a weak D call TRBD1 (5 bases). Trimming removed 4 bases from V and 8 bases from J, with 8 bases in between. This CDR3 is 11 amino acids long. CDR1 LNHDA and CDR2 SQIVND come from the germline V gene (reference sequence). In DNA form, the CDR3 reads TGTGCCAGTAGTACCCGACAGGAAGCTTTCTTT. Translated: CASSTRQEAFF.

The rearrangement links TRBV7-7 to TRBJ2-3; D is unresolved. The V end lost 5 bases, the J end lost 2 bases, and 8 bases lay between the germline ends. Germline CDR1 is SSHAT and CDR2 is FNYEAQ (reference sequence). The CDR3 extends over 13 amino acids. In DNA form, the CDR3 reads TGTGCCAGCAGCGCCGCTCCCACAGATACGCAGTATTTT. Protein: CASSAAPTDTQYF.

This chain links TRBV10-1 with TRBJ2-1, with a tentative D call TRBD2 (6 bases). Trimming removed 2 bases from V and 2 bases from J, with 10 bases in between. The germline V gene encodes CDR1 WNHNN and CDR2 SYGVQD (reference sequence). The CDR3 length is 15 residues. The CDR3 loop reads CASSEIPGAYNEQFF. The CDR3, as DNA: TGCGCCAGCAGTGAGATTCCGGGGGCCTACAATGAGCAGTTCTTC.

The chain employs TRBV4-1 and TRBJ2-1; D is possibly TRBD1 or TRBD2 (5 bases each). The CDR3 has 14 residues. Germline V lookup: CDR1 MGHRA, CDR2 YSYEKL. V was pared by 4 bases and J by 2 bases, with 9 bases between. The CDR3 spells CASSPPGPYNEQFF. In DNA, the CDR3 is TGCGCCAGCAGCCCCCCGGGACCCTACAATGAGCAGTTCTTC.

This clone was counted only a few times. V gene TRBV6-6 combines with J gene TRBJ1-3, with D uncertain. The CDR3 runs 14 residues. Trimming took 2 bases from V and 1 from J, leaving 6 bases between them. Looked up from germline, CDR1 is MNHNY and CDR2 is SVGAGI (reference sequence). The CDR3 region has the DNA TGTGCCAGCAGTTACGCCGATTCTGGAAACACCATATATTTT. Its translation is CASSYADSGNTIYF.

This rearrangement joins TRBV5-5 to TRBJ1-1, with D possibly TRBD1 on 5 matching bases. Between the trimmed V and J ends, which lost 7 bases and 0 bases, there was a span of 7 bases. CDR3 length equals 12 residues. CDR1 is SGHKS and CDR2 is YYEKEE in the germline V gene (reference sequence). CDR3 sequence (DNA): TGTGCCAGCGGACAACTGAACACTGAAGCTTTCTTT. Protein sequence: CASGQLNTEAFF.

The chain employs TRBV7-9 and TRBJ2-7, with 9 bases matching TRBD2. The junction had 12 bases not matched to a gene; V was cut back by 5 bases and J by 4 bases. The length of the CDR3 is 16 residues. Per the germline V gene, CDR1 is SEHNR and CDR2 is FQNEAQ (reference sequence). Written as DNA, the CDR3 is TGTGCCAGCAGCCCCCCTAGAAGCGGGGGGCCATACGAGCAGTACTTC. Amino acid sequence: CASSPPRSGGPYEQYF.

This chain links TRBV5-4 with TRBJ1-3; TRBD1 is a possible D gene (6 bases). From germline, CDR1 is SGHNT and CDR2 YYREEE (reference sequence). The length of the CDR3 is 15 residues. Trimming took 0 bases from V and 4 from J, leaving 11 bases between them. This CDR3 reads CASSLGGRSGNTIYF. CDR3 DNA: TGTGCCAGCAGCTTGGGGGGGCGAAGCGGAAACACCATATATTTT.

V usage is TRBV28 and J usage is TRBJ1-1; perhaps TRBD1 as D (5 bases). Germline CDR1 is MDHEN and CDR2 is SYDVKM. V was clipped by 6 bases and J by 0 bases, with 14 bases between them. The CDR3 totals 15 residues. The CDR3 DNA reads TGTGCCAGCAGAGAACCAGGGAAGGTGAACACTGAAGCTTTCTTT. Translating gives CASREPGKVNTEAFF.

The J gene is TRBJ1-5, the V gene TRBV4-3, with 9 bases aligning to TRBD1. The CDR3 length is 15 residues. Per the germline V gene, CDR1 is LGHNA and CDR2 is YSLEER. V dropped 6 bases and J dropped 3; count of bases not matched to a gene: 6. The DNA of the CDR3 is TGCGCCAGCAGACTGGGACAGGGTGACAATCAGCCCCAGCATTTT. This sequence encodes CASRLGQGDNQPQHF.

This CDR3 reads CASGEETQYF. DNA of the CDR3: TGTGCCAGCGGGGAAGAGACCCAGTACTTC. V gene TRBV6-5 combines with J gene TRBJ2-5; no definite D call. This CDR3 spans 10 amino acids. V was pared by 8 bases and J by 3 bases, with 4 bases between. Germline V gene data show CDR1 as MNHEY and CDR2 as SVGAGI.